This T cell receptor (beta chain) was identified in a study of blood T cell repertoires in COVID-19. About the study: Spain, Italy and the United States supplied samples that represented acute and convalescent COVID-19. Sources were T cells, B-cell-depleted T cells, or PBMCs; the material itself was cDNA or gDNA.

Germline CDR1 SQVTM, CDR2 ANQGSEA. Trimming at V came to 7 bases and at J to 7 bases, leaving 14 bases not matched to a gene. This CDR3 is 14 amino acids long. Methods used by the authors: Estimated nucleated cell counts came from reference gene primer amplification. Assay used: immunoSEQ multiplex PCR; TCRdb lists only in-frame clones, some missing. Clone size and V and J calls were adopted from that table, with D and trimming inferred from the DNA. The table records about 130,000 clones, roughly four fifths of them present only once. The sample was peripheral blood. The rearrangement uses TRBV29-1 and TRBJ1-2; 8 nucleotides line up with TRBD1. The clonotype originates from a man aged 55-75 years with acute or convalescent COVID-19. The CDR3 sequence: CSARAQGVLSGYTF. The CDR3 nucleotides read TGCAGCGCAAGGGCACAGGGGGTTCTCAGTGGCTACACCTTC.